This T cell receptor beta chain was captured in a study of blood T cell repertoires in COVID-19. Background on the study: Some COVID-19 samples were acute and others convalescent; all came from the United States, Italy and Spain. The cDNA or gDNA used as material had been derived from T cells, B-cell-depleted T cells, or PBMCs.

Per the study methods: Researchers report that nucleated cell counts were estimated from reference gene primer amplification. The repertoire was sequenced with immunoSEQ multiplex PCR; TCRdb's copy has only in-frame clones and lacks some. That table gives V, J and clone size, and the DNA gave D and trimming. The sample contains over 70,000 clones, more than 75% of which appear only once. The receptor was isolated from a human donor in a cohort sampled during active COVID-19. Sequencing was performed on peripheral blood.

This CDR3 is CATSGHRGWGYGYTF. CDR3 bases: TGTGCCACCAGTGGACACAGGGGGTGGGGCTATGGCTACACCTTC. The chain combines TRBV24-1 with TRBJ1-2; 8 nucleotides agree with TRBD1. The germline V gene encodes CDR1 KGHDR and CDR2 SFDVKD. J was trimmed by 4 bases and V by 5 bases; bases with no gene match: 8. This CDR3 spans 15 amino acids.